This T cell receptor beta chain is from a study of T cells in Graves' hyperthyroidism and ophthalmopathy. In this sample, this clonotype turned up many times. V lost 0 bases and J 6 bases, leaving 8 bases between the germline ends. CDR1 is ENHRY, CDR2 SYGVKD, per germline. The CDR3 loop spans 14 amino acids. What was amplified from RNA transcripts were TCR beta CDR3 regions. In the first-round RT-PCR of the TCR CDR3, the HTBI primer set was used. Using its own MiXCR run on the multiplex PCR reads, TCRdb lists one record per CDR3 protein. The sample gives 480,000 or so distinct CDR3 sequences, roughly 45% of which show up once; about two fifths is in the top ten.

This chain connects TRBV10-3 to TRBJ1-4, with D possibly matching TRBD1 (6 bases). The specimen was peripheral blood or thyroid tissue (not recorded which). This TCR was sampled from an adult woman with Graves' disease, either hyperthyroidism or ophthalmopathy (not recorded which). The DNA for the CDR3 is TGTGCCATCAGTGAGTCCCAGGGGCATGAAAAACTGTTTTTT. Translated: CAISESQGHEKLFF.